The rows below give T cell receptor beta chains drawn from one sample of a study of Graves' ophthalmopathy and Graves' hyperthyroidism. TCRdb re-analysed the multiplex PCR reads in MiXCR, keeping a single row per CDR3 protein. The top ten hold more than 5.5% of the sample, which has over 500,000 distinct CDR3 sequences, 22% seen once. Sequencing was performed on peripheral blood. Source of these receptors: a woman aged 18-29 years with stable Graves' hyperthyroidism. Some clones in this sample may be carry-over from other donors' samples. The CDR3 runs from the conserved cysteine through the conserved F or W. A D gene is named only where the DNA matches it firmly. Expanded clones are given a class, and other clones once, few, many or no size at all.

J | length | size | V | D | DNA | CDR3
TRBJ2-2 | 17 | . | TRBV5-1 | TRBD1 | TGCGCCAGCAGCTTTTCGGGACAGGGAAAGAATACCGGGGAGCTGTTTTTT | CASSFSGQGKNTGELFF
TRBJ2-4 | 17 | few | TRBV5-1 | TRBD1 | TGCGCCAGCAGCCCGGAAGGGGACAGTCCGACCAAAAACATTCAGTACTTC | CASSPEGDSPTKNIQYF
TRBJ1-2 | 14 | many | TRBV6-5 | TRBD1 | TGTGCCAGCAGACCAGGACAGGGGGCGGGAGGCTACACCTTC | CASRPGQGAGGYTF
TRBJ1-1 | 13 | . | TRBV27 | . | TGTGCCAGCAGTTTAAACCCAGGATTTGAAGCTTTCTTT | CASSLNPGFEAFF
TRBJ2-7 | 10 | many | TRBV11-2 | . | TGTGCCAGCAGTTTTGGCGAGCAGTACTTC | CASSFGEQYF
TRBJ1-2 | 12 | . | TRBV12-3/TRBV12-4 | . | TGTGCCAGCACCTCCGACTTAAGAGGCTACACCTTC | CASTSDLRGYTF
TRBJ2-2 | 15 | once | TRBV5-1 | . | TGTGCCAGCAGCATTGCGGGGGCCCTCACCGGGGAGCTGTTTTTT | CASSIAGALTGELFF
TRBJ2-2 | 15 | . | TRBV20-1 | TRBD2 | TGCAGTGCTAGTCCAAGACTAGCCTCCACCGGGGAGCTGTTTTTT | CSASPRLASTGELFF
TRBJ2-5 | 13 | . | TRBV5-6 | . | TGTGCCAGCAGCTTCTTAGTCGAGGGGGCCCAGTACTTC | CASSFLVEGAQYF
TRBJ2-7 | 15 | many | TRBV20-1 | TRBD2 | TGCAGTGCTAAGACACTAGCGGAACCCTCCTACGAGCAGTACTTC | CSAKTLAEPSYEQYF
TRBJ1-6 | 16 | many | TRBV6-5 | . | TGTGCCAGCAGTCCCGCGGCCGGGCAGGGTAATTCACCCCTCCACTTT | CASSPAAGQGNSPLHF
TRBJ2-7 | 15 | many | TRBV27 | TRBD2 | TGTGCCAGCAGCCTGTTAGACGGGGGGGCGGTCGAGCAGTACTTC | CASSLLDGGAVEQYF
TRBJ2-2 | 16 | . | TRBV11-2 | TRBD2 | TGTGCCAGCAGCCCACGGCTAGCGGCCGACACCGGGGAGCTGTTTTTT | CASSPRLAADTGELFF
TRBJ1-5 | 12 | . | TRBV20-1 | . | TGCAGTCCGAGCCAGGGTGATCAGCCCCAGCATTTT | CSPSQGDQPQHF
TRBJ2-5 | 14 | many | TRBV6-5 | . | TGTGCCAGCAGTTCGGACGGACCGTCGGAGACCCAGTACTTC | CASSSDGPSETQYF